This T cell receptor (beta chain) was documented in a study of T cells in Graves' hyperthyroidism and ophthalmopathy. Whole-study findings and limits: Blood also showed most of the thyroid clonotypes that were expanded above 0.001.

Germline V gene data show CDR1 as LNHNV and CDR2 as YYDKDF (reference sequence). Trimming pared 0 bases from V and 1 base from J, leaving 9 bases between. The CDR3 consists of 15 residues. Clinical symptoms, serum thyroxine, TRAb, thyroid ultrasound and orbital computed tomography informed diagnoses. With respect to this clonotype: Its target is not known.

There were TCR beta CDR3 regions amplified from RNA transcripts. When the TCR CDR3 underwent first-round RT-PCR, the HTBI primer set was used. One entry per CDR3 protein results from TCRdb running MiXCR on the multiplex PCR reads. This sample has 300,000 to 450,000 distinct CDR3 sequences, with roughly 13% found just once. This chain joins TRBV15 and TRBJ2-5; TRBD1 might be the D (5 bases). The sequenced sample was blood. The sequence was collected from a woman between 55 and 75 years old with Graves' hyperthyroidism. This chain's CDR3 is CATSREQALQETQYF. The DNA for the CDR3 is TGTGCCACCAGCAGAGAACAGGCACTCCAAGAGACCCAGTACTTC.